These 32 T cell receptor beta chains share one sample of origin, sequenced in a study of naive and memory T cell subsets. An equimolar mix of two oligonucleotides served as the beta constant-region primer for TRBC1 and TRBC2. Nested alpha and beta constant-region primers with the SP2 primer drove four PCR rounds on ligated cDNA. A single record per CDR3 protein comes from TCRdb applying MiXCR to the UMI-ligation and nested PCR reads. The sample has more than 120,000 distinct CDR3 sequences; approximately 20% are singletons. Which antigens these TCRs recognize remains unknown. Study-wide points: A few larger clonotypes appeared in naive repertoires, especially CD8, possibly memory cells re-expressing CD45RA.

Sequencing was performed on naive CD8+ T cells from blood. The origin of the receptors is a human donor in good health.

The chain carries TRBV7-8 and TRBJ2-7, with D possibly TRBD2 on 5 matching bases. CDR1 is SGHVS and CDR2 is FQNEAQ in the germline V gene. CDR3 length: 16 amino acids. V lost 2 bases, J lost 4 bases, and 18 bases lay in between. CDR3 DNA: TGTGCCAGCAGCTTACGCGCCCGGGGTTCCTGGTACGAGCAGTACTTC. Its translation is CASSLRARGSWYEQYF.

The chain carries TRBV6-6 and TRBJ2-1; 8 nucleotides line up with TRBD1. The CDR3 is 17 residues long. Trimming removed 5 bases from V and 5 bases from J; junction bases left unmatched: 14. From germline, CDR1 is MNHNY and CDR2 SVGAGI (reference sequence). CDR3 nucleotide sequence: TGTGCCAGCAGTCCGCCACCCCAGTGGACAGGGAACAATGAGCAGTTCTTC. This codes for CASSPPPQWTGNNEQFF.

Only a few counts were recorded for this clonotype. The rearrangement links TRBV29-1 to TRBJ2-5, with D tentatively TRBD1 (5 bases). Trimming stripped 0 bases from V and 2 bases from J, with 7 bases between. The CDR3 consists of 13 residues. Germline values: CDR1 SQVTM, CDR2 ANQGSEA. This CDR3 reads CSVEDREQETQYF. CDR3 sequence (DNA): TGCAGCGTTGAAGACAGGGAACAAGAGACCCAGTACTTC.

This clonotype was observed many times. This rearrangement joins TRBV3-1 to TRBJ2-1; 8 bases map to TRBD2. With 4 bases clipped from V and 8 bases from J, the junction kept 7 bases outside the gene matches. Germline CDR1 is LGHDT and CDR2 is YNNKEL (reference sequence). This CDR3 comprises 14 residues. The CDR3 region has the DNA TGTGCCAGCAGCCCCTTCAGCGGGAGTGATGAGCAGTTCTTC. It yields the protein CASSPFSGSDEQFF.

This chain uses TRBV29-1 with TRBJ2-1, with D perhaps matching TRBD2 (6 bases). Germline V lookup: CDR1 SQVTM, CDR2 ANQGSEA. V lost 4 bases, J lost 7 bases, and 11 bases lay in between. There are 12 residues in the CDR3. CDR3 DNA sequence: TGCAGCGTTGCGGGAGAGTGGAATGAGCAGTTCTTC. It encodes CSVAGEWNEQFF.

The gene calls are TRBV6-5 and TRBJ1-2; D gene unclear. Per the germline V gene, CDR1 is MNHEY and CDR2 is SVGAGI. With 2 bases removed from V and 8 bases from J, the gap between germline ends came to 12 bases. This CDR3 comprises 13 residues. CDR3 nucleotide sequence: TGTGCCAGCAGTTACGGTGGGGAGGAAGGCTACACCTTC. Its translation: CASSYGGEEGYTF.

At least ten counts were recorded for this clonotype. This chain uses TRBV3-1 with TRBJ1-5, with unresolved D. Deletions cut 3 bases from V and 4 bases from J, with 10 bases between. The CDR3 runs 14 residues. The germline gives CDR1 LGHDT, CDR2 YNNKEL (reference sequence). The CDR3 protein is CASSHSARNQPQHF. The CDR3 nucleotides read TGTGCCAGCAGCCATTCGGCACGAAATCAGCCCCAGCATTTT.

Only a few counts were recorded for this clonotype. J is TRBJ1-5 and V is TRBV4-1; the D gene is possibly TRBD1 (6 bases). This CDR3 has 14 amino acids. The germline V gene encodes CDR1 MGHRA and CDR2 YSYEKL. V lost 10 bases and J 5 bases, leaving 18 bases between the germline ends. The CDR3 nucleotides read TGCGCCACCGGCCAGACAGGCGATGATCAGCCCCAGCATTTT. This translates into CATGQTGDDQPQHF.

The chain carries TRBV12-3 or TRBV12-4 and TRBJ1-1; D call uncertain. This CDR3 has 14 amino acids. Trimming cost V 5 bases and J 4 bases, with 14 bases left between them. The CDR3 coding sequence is TGTGCCAGCAGTCCCTCCCTATTTCGCACTGAAGCTTTCTTT. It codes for CASSPSLFRTEAFF.

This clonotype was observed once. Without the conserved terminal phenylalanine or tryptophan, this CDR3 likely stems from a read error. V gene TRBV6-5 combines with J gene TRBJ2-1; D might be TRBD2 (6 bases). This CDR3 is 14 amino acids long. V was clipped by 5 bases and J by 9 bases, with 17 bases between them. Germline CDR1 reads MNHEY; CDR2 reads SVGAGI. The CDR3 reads CASSIAAASGEQFS. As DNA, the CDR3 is TGTGCCAGCAGTATAGCGGCAGCCAGTGGTGAGCAGTTCTCC.

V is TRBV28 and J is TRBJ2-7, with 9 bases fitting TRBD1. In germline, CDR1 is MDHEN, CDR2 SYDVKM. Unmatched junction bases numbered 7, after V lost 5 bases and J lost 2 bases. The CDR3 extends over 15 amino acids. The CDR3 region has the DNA TGTGCCAGCAGTCCCTGGACAGGGGCGACCTACGAGCAGTACTTC. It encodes CASSPWTGATYEQYF.

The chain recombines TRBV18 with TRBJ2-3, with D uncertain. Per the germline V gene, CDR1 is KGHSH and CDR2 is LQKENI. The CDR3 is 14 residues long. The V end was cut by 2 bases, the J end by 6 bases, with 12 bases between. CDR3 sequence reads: CASSPTGPLDTQYF. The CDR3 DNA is TGTGCCAGCTCACCAACGGGCCCACTGGATACGCAGTATTTT.

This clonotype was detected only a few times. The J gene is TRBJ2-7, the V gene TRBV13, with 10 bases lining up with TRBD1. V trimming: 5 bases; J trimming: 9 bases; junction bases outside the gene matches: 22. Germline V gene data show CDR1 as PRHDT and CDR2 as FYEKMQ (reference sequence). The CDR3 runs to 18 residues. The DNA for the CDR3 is TGTGCCAGCAGCCCGTCGACAGGGGGCGACCTCATGTCGAAGGGGCAGTACTTC. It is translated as CASSPSTGGDLMSKGQYF.

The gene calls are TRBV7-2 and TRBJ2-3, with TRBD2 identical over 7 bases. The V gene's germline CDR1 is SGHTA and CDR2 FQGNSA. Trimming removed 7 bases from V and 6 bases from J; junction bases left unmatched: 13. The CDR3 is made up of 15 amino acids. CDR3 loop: CASTTWGGGPDTQYF. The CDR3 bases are TGTGCCAGCACCACGTGGGGGGGAGGGCCGGATACGCAGTATTTT.

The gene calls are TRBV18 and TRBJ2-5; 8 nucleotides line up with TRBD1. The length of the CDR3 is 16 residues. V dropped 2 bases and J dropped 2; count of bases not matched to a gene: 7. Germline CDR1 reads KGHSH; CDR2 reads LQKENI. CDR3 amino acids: CASSPGGQGWQETQYF. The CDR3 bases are TGTGCCAGCTCACCAGGAGGACAGGGATGGCAAGAGACCCAGTACTTC.

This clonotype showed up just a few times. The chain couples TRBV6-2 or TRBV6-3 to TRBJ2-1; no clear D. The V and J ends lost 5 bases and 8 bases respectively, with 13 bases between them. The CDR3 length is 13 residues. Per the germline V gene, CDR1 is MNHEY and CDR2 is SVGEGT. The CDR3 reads CASSLTARDEQFF. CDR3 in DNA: TGTGCCAGCAGTCTAACAGCTAGGGATGAGCAGTTCTTC.

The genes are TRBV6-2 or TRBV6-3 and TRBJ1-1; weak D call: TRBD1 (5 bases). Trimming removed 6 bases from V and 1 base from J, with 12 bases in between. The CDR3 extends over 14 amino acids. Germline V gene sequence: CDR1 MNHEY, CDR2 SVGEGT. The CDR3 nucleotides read TGTGCCAGCAGCCTCACGAGGGGGAACACTGAAGCTTTCTTT. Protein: CASSLTRGNTEAFF.

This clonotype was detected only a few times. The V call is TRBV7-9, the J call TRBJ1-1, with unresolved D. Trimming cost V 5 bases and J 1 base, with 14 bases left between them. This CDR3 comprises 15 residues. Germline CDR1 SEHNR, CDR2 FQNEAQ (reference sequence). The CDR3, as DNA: TGTGCCAGCAGCACCGAACCAAGGGAGAACACTGAAGCTTTCTTT. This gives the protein CASSTEPRENTEAFF.

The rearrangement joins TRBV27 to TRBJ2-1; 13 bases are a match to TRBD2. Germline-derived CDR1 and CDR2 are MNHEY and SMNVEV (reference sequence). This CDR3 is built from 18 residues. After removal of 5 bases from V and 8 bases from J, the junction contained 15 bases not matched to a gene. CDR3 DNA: TGTGCCAGCAGTCCGATCGGGACTAGCGGGATGTCTGTCTATGAGCAGTTCTTC. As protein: CASSPIGTSGMSVYEQFF.

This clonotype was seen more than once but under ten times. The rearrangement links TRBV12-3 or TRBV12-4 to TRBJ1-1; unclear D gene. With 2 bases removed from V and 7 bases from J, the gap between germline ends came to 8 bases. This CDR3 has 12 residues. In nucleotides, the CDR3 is TGTGCCAGCAGTTTACTCCTGGTTGAAGCTTTCTTT. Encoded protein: CASSLLLVEAFF.

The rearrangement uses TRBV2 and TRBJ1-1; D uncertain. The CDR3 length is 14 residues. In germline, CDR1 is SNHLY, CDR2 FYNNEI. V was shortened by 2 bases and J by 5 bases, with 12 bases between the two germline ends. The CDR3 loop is CASSERGSDTEAFF. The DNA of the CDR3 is TGTGCCAGCAGTGAAAGAGGGTCGGATACTGAAGCTTTCTTT.

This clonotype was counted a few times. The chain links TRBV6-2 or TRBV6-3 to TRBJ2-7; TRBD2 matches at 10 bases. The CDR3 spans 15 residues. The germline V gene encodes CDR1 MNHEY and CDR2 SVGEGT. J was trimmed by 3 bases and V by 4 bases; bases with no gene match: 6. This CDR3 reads CASSLAGGMFYEQYF. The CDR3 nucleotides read TGTGCCAGCAGTTTAGCGGGAGGCATGTTCTACGAGCAGTACTTC.

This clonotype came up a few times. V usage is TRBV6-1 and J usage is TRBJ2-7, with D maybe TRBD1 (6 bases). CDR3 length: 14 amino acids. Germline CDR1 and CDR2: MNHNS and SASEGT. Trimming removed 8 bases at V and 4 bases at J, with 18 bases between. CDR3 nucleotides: TGTGCCAGCCTCAAAACGGGACACCTTTACGAGCAGTACTTC. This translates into CASLKTGHLYEQYF.

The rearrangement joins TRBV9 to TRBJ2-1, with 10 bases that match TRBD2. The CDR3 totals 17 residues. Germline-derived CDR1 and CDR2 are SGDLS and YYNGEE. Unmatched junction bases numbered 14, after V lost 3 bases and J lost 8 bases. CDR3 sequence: CASSEGSGRAGLDEQFF. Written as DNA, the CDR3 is TGTGCCAGCAGCGAGGGAAGCGGGAGGGCCGGTTTGGATGAGCAGTTCTTC.

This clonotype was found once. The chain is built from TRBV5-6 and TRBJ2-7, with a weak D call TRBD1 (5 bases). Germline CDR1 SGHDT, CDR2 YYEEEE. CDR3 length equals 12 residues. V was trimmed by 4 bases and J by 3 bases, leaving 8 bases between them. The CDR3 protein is CASSDGHYEQYF. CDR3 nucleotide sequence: TGTGCCAGCAGCGATGGACACTACGAGCAGTACTTC.

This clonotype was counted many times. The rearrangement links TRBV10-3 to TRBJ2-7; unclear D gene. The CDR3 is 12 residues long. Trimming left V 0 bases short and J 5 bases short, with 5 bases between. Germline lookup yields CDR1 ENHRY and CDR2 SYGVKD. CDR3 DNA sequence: TGTGCCATCAGTGAGTCAGGCGACGAGCAGTACTTC. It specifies CAISESGDEQYF.

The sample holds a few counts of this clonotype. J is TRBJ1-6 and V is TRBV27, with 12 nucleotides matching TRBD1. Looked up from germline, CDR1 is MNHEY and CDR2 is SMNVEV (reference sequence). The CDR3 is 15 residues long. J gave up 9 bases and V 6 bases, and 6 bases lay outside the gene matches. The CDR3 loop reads CASSLGQGAGSPLHF. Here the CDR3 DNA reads TGTGCCAGCAGCCTGGGACAGGGGGCTGGTTCACCCCTCCACTTT.

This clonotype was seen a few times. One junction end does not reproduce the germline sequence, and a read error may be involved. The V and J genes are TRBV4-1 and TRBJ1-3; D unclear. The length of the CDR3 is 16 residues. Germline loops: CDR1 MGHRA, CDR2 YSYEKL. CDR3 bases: TGCGCCAGCAGGCAAGAAAACGGAATGTCCGGAAACACCATATATTTT. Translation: CASRQENGMSGNTIYF.

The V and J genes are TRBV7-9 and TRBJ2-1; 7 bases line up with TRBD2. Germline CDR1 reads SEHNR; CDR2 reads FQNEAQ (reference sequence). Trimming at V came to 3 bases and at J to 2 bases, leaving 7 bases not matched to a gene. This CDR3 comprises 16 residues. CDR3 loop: CASSFRGRVPYNEQFF. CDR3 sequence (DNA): TGTGCCAGCAGCTTTCGCGGGAGAGTCCCCTACAATGAGCAGTTCTTC.

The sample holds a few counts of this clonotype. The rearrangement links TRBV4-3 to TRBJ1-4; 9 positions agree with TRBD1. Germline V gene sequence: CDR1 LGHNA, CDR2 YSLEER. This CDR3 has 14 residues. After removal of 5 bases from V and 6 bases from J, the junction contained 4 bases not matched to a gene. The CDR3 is CASSTDRGDEKLFF. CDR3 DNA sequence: TGCGCCAGCAGCACGGACAGGGGAGATGAAAAACTGTTTTTT.

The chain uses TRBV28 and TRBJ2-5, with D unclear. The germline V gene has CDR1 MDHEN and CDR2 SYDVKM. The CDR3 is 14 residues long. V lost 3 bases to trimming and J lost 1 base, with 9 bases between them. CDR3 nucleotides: TGTGCCAGCAGTTTTGCGGCACGCCAAGAGACCCAGTACTTC. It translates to CASSFAARQETQYF.

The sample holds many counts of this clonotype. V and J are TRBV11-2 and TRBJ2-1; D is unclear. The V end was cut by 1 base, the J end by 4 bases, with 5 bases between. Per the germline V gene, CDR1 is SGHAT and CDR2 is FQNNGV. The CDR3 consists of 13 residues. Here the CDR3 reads CASSLASYNEQFF. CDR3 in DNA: TGTGCCAGCAGCTTAGCCTCGTACAATGAGCAGTTCTTC.